What follows is one T cell receptor (beta chain) and its context. The table lists this clonotype with many counts. This clone's antigen is unknown. Base qualities are not at hand, and no much larger clone is one base apart. From the cysteine up to the phenylalanine, the CDR3 has a length of 13 residues. The read is trimmed to its CDR3 DNA, 39 bases read in frame from base 1. The germline V gene gives CDR1 as ENHRY and CDR2 as SYGVKD. V is cut by 5 bases and J by 5 bases, and the space between the germline ends is 12 bases. What this sample's treatment or condition label stands for: live attenuated yellow fever vaccine strain. A standard Ficoll-Paque protocol was used to isolate PBMCs from peripheral blood. Dynabeads CD4 and CD8 positive selection kits were used to isolate the CD4 and CD8 T-cell fractions. RNA was extracted with TriZol from bulk PBMCs, CD4 and CD8 fractions, and dextramer-positive and dextramer-negative fractions.

These data come from a study of T cells after yellow fever vaccination (dated by TCRdb to about 2019). Notes on the research overall: Libraries from fractions with low cell numbers were prepared with the SMART-Seq v4 Ultra Low Input RNA kit. Bulk TCR alpha and beta repertoires were sequenced longitudinally to track T-cell clones before and after primary and booster YFV17D yellow fever vaccination. Two healthy male donors made up the cohort, one aged 18 to 30 years and the other aged 30 to 40 years. Blood was drawn at multiple timepoints before and after primary and secondary immunization, with bulk PBMC replicates and cell subsets isolated.

Study-wide conclusions, independent of this receptor: After the booster, most clones that had expanded after primary vaccination were detected again (around 95% of CD4 and more than 80% of CD8), suggesting broad maintenance of memory. Because only two donors were included in the study, the extent to which the findings can be generalized is limited. A small share of clonotypes was detected in both CD4 and CD8 compartments, with the overlap likely arising from convergent recombination. Compared with the primary T-cell response, the secondary T-cell response was weaker but faster, peaking on day 5 rather than day 15. FACS-sorted repertoires could contain abundant contaminating clonotypes from the bulk population, so computational filtering was required.

TCR cDNA was synthesized by 5'RACE template switching, which introduced a universal primer site and unique molecular identifiers. Priming of cDNA synthesis was performed from both the TCR alpha and TCR beta constant segments. Two PCR steps were used to amplify libraries, with sample barcodes and sequencing adapters being added in the second step. Sequencing of the libraries was done on either Illumina HiSeq 2500 (2x100 bp) or NovaSeq (2x150 bp). The original methods were these. Demultiplexing of reads and collapsing into UMI consensus sequences were performed with MIGEC, and V(D)J alignment was carried out with MiXCR. Vaccine-responding clonotypes were defined with edgeR using replicate PBMC samples, requiring FDR below 0.01 and a log2 fold change above 5 up to day 15. Each bulk clonotype received a CD4 or CD8 identity based on whether the sequenced CD4 or CD8 repertoire contained that clonotype at higher abundance. Using fastp at Q25 and MiXCR, TCRdb reprocessed the public reads and kept productive beta chains. Each entry is one CDR3 protein sequence, shown with its most common DNA and genes. The V and J calls were determined by TCRdb, not by the authors. The sample contains approximately 110,000 distinct CDR3 sequences, 7.4% of them found a single time. The ten largest clones represent about 2.7% of the sample.

This material consisted of CD4+ T cells sorted from PBMCs, taken approximately 11 days after the first yellow fever vaccination. This clonotype originated in a man between 18 and 29 years old who received the YFV17D yellow fever vaccine. The V and J segments used are TRBV10-3 and TRBJ2-5; the D segment could be TRBD2, given 6 matching bases. The sequence in DNA is TGTGCCATCAGTTATCAGGGAGGTGAGACCCAGTACTTC. The resulting protein is CAISYQGGETQYF.